The 17 T cell receptor beta chains below were found in one sample sequenced in a study of radiotherapy plus CTLA-4 blockade in lung cancer (dated by TCRdb to 2017 to 2018). Libraries were built with the immunoSEQ multiplex PCR assay. This is the immuneACCESS table as TCRdb keeps it, with only in-frame sequences that have V and J called. A part of the clones is gone; compared with another copy, unresolved V genes explain less than half, and the rest is unexplained. Across this sample there are some 70,000 clones, with around three quarters seen only once. About 10% of the sample rests with the top ten. This material consisted of peripheral blood, taken from a patient treated with radiotherapy plus ipilimumab. Receptor source: a human donor with non-small cell lung cancer who had a complete response to radiotherapy plus ipilimumab.

This clone has just a few counts. V gene TRBV18 combines with J gene TRBJ1-3, with D tentatively TRBD1 (6 bases). The CDR3 has 16 residues. The V end lost 0 bases, the J end lost 0 bases, and 9 bases lay between the germline ends. Germline lookup yields CDR1 KGHSH and CDR2 LQKENI. The CDR3, as DNA: TGTGCCAGCTCACCACCGGAACAGGGCTCTGGAAACACCATATATTTT. Protein product: CASSPPEQGSGNTIYF.

V is TRBV18 and J is TRBJ2-7, with D unclear. CDR3 length: 14 residues. Germline-derived CDR1 and CDR2 are KGHSH and LQKENI. The V end lost 2 bases, the J end lost 4 bases, and 12 bases lay between the germline ends. CDR3 residues: CASSPITAPYEQYF. In DNA form, the CDR3 reads TGTGCCAGCTCACCAATTACAGCTCCATACGAGCAGTACTTC. Together with reference TRBV18 and TRBJ2-7, the CDR3 gives the full variable domain: NAGVMQNPRHLVRRRGQEARLRCSPMKGHSHVYWYRQLPEEGLKFMVYLQKENIIDESGMPKERFSAEFPKEGPSILRIQQVVRGDSAAYFCASSPITAPYEQYFGPGTRLTVT.

This clone was counted a few times. The rearrangement joins TRBV14 to TRBJ2-7; D unclear. V gave up 1 base and J gave up 6 bases, with 13 bases separating them. The CDR3 contains 14 residues. Germline CDR1 SGHDN, CDR2 FVKESK. CDR3 protein: CASSQVGPWGEQYF. CDR3 DNA sequence: TGTGCCAGCAGCCAAGTCGGGCCGTGGGGCGAGCAGTACTTC.

The rearrangement uses TRBV19 and TRBJ2-1; D gene unclear. This CDR3 spans 13 amino acids. CDR1 and CDR2 from the germline V gene are LNHDA and SQIVND (reference sequence). The ends were cut back, 1 base at V and 5 bases at J, with 6 bases in the middle. The CDR3, as DNA: TGTGCCAGTAGTATAGGCGGAGACAATGAGCAGTTCTTC. Protein sequence: CASSIGGDNEQFF.

This chain joins TRBV19 and TRBJ1-5; no clear D gene. The CDR3 loop spans 13 amino acids. Germline V gives CDR1 LNHDA, CDR2 SQIVND (reference sequence). V lost 1 base, J lost 2 bases, and 3 bases lay in between. In nucleotides, the CDR3 is TGTGCCAGTAGTATAGGAGGCAATCAGCCCCAGCATTTT. Translating gives CASSIGGNQPQHF.

V and J are TRBV6-1 and TRBJ1-4; TRBD1 might be the D (5 bases). Germline V gives CDR1 MNHNS, CDR2 SASEGT. CDR3 length: 15 residues. Trimming left V 2 bases short and J 7 bases short, with 14 bases between. CDR3 in amino acids: CASSEIPRGFEKLFF. The CDR3 coding sequence is TGTGCCAGCAGTGAAATCCCCCGGGGGTTTGAAAAACTGTTTTTT.

The V call is TRBV7-2, the J call TRBJ2-1; D not resolved. Germline CDR1 SGHTA, CDR2 FQGNSA. V dropped 3 bases and J dropped 4 bases, with 19 bases sitting between them. This CDR3 spans 17 amino acids. The CDR3, as DNA: TGTGCCAGCAGCTTCCCACTGGGCCAGCAGATGTACAATGAGCAGTTCTTC. Protein: CASSFPLGQQMYNEQFF. The full variable domain, rest sourced from reference TRBV7-2 and TRBJ2-1, is GAGVSQSPSNKVTEKGKDVELRCDPISGHTALYWYRQSLGQGLEFLIYFQGNSAPDKSGLPSDRFSAERTGGSVSTLTIQRTQQEDSAVYLCASSFPLGQQMYNEQFFGPGTRLTVL.

This clone was observed a single time. This chain connects TRBV28 to TRBJ2-7; 8 bases match TRBD2. Losses at the gene ends were 2 bases for V and 4 bases for J; bases not matched to a gene: 4. Germline V gene data show CDR1 as MDHEN and CDR2 as SYDVKM. The CDR3 contains 14 residues. The CDR3 region is CASSLGTRGYEQYV. In nucleotides, the CDR3 is TGTGCCAGCAGTTTAGGGACTAGAGGGTACGAGCAGTACGTC.

This chain uses TRBV10-3 with TRBJ2-1, with 10 bases identical to TRBD2. Germline V gene lookup returns CDR1 ENHRY and CDR2 SYGVKD. This CDR3 has 14 residues. The junction had 5 bases not matched to a gene; V was cut back by 10 bases and J by 2 bases. The CDR3 region has the DNA TGTGCCACCTTAACTAGCGGGACCTACAATGAGCAGTTCTTC. Its protein product is CATLTSGTYNEQFF.

This chain connects TRBV4-3 to TRBJ2-3, with D possibly called TRBD1 or TRBD2 (5 bases each). Germline V CDR1 and CDR2: LGHNA, YSLEER. V lost 7 bases, J lost 4 bases, and 9 bases lay in between. The CDR3 consists of 12 residues. The CDR3 nucleotides are TGCGCCAGCAAAGGGGACCCAGATACGCAGTATTTT. This codes for CASKGDPDTQYF.

The chain is built from TRBV29-1 and TRBJ1-5; the D is unclear. This CDR3 spans 13 amino acids. Germline CDR1 reads SQVTM; CDR2 reads ANQGSEA. The V and J ends lost 4 bases and 0 bases respectively, with 7 bases between them. The CDR3 DNA reads as TGCAGCGTTGTCGAAAATAGCAATCAGCCCCAGCATTTT. As protein: CSVVENSNQPQHF. Combining the CDR3 with reference TRBV29-1 and TRBJ1-5 gives the whole variable domain SAVISQKPSRDICQRGTSLTIQCQVDSQVTMMFWYRQQPGQSLTLIATANQGSEATYESGFVIDKFPISRPNLTFSTLTVSNMSPEDSSIYLCSVVENSNQPQHFGDGTRLSIL.

The chain has TRBV19 and TRBJ2-6; D is unclear. The CDR3 contains 15 residues. With 0 bases removed from V and 4 bases from J, the gap between germline ends came to 7 bases. The V gene's germline CDR1 is LNHDA and CDR2 SQIVND (reference sequence). CDR3 amino acids: CASSIDYSGANVLTF. Written as DNA, the CDR3 is TGTGCCAGTAGTATAGACTATTCAGGGGCCAACGTCCTGACTTTC.

The chain links TRBV29-1 to TRBJ1-1; D might be TRBD1 (6 bases). The CDR3 has 14 residues. From germline, CDR1 is SQVTM and CDR2 ANQGSEA. The ends were cut back, 5 bases at V and 4 bases at J, with 17 bases in the middle. CDR3 sequence: CSVPGDKEGTEAFF. CDR3 nucleotide sequence: TGCAGCGTTCCCGGGGACAAGGAGGGCACTGAAGCTTTCTTT.

The chain carries TRBV4-3 and TRBJ2-3; 12 positions match TRBD1. V lost 3 bases, J lost 8 bases, and 12 bases stayed unmatched. The germline gives CDR1 LGHNA, CDR2 YSLEER. The CDR3 length is 17 residues. This CDR3 is CASSQGAGTGGAGTQYF. CDR3 coding DNA: TGCGCCAGCAGCCAGGGGGCCGGGACAGGGGGCGCGGGTACGCAGTATTTT.

The V gene is TRBV29-1, the J gene TRBJ2-4, with 7 nucleotides matching TRBD1. The CDR3 is 14 amino acids. Germline lookup yields CDR1 SQVTM and CDR2 ANQGSEA. The J segment lost 0 bases and the V segment lost 5 bases, leaving 4 bases of the junction unmatched. CDR3 sequence (DNA): TGCAGCGTTACGACAGGGATAGCCAAAAACATTCAGTACTTC. This sequence encodes CSVTTGIAKNIQYF. Filled out from reference TRBV29-1 and TRBJ2-4, the complete variable domain reads SAVISQKPSRDICQRGTSLTIQCQVDSQVTMMFWYRQQPGQSLTLIATANQGSEATYESGFVIDKFPISRPNLTFSTLTVSNMSPEDSSIYLCSVTTGIAKNIQYFGAGTRLSVL.

There are a few counts of this clone. J is TRBJ1-2 and V is TRBV28; 8 nucleotides align to TRBD1. The CDR3 is made up of 16 amino acids. Germline CDR1 is MDHEN and CDR2 is SYDVKM. With 3 bases clipped from V and 5 bases from J, the junction kept 11 bases outside the gene matches. CDR3 coding DNA: TGTGCCAGCAGTTTTTCGGCAGGGGGCCTAAGGTATGGCTACACCTTC. Translation: CASSFSAGGLRYGYTF.

This chain uses TRBV7-9 with TRBJ2-5; 7 positions agree with TRBD1. The junction had 8 bases not matched to a gene; V was cut back by 5 bases and J by 2 bases. This CDR3 has 15 residues. CDR1 is SEHNR, CDR2 FQNEAQ, per germline (reference sequence). In nucleotides, the CDR3 is TGTGCCAGCAGCCCGTATGACAGGGAACAAGAGACCCAGTACTTC. It codes for CASSPYDREQETQYF.